This T cell receptor beta chain stems from a study of T-cell memory formation after mild COVID-19. Overall study: The study found TCR clusters largely donor specific.

TCRdb independently ran MiXCR on the 5' RACE reads; one entry per CDR3 protein. The sample lists over 130,000 distinct CDR3 sequences, more than 13% seen once, with about 29% in the top ten. The TCR sequence derives from an adult woman who had mild COVID-19 (a few samples of this study predate the infection). Cell type and time point are not known. Material for sequencing was PBMCs or a T cell subset sorted from them (not recorded which).

CDR3 residues: CASSAAETQYF. CDR3 in DNA: TGTGCCAGCAGCGCGGCAGAGACCCAGTACTTC. V gene TRBV12-3 or TRBV12-4 combines with J gene TRBJ2-5; D call uncertain. The CDR3 totals 11 residues. The germline V and J ends were trimmed by 6 bases and 4 bases, with 6 bases remaining between them.